A selection of T cell receptor beta chains follows, all from one sample in a study of a mutant IDH1 vaccine in newly diagnosed glioma. Method: immunoSEQ multiplex PCR; TCRdb's copy keeps in-frame clones and lacks some. The sample comprises 110,000 or so clones, about nine tenths of which are singletons, and roughly 0.65% rests with the top ten. These TCRs' antigens remain unknown. The sample consisted of PBMCs, taken from a glioma patient whose treatment included an IDH1 peptide vaccine. The receptor set was obtained from a woman between 45 and 60 years old with glioma. Both conserved end residues are part of each CDR3. D genes are given only for firm matches. The listing skips clone size in some rows; elsewhere it reads once, few, many or a size class.

clone_size j_call d_call v_call cdr3_aa cdr3_nt
. TRBJ2-2 TRBD2 TRBV7-7 CASSSGLAAGELFF TGTGCTAGCAGCTCGGGACTAGCGGCCGGGGAGCTGTTTTTT
. TRBJ2-7 . TRBV6-5 CASSSQGYEQYF TGTGCCAGCAGCTCACAGGGCTACGAGCAGTACTTC
. TRBJ2-2 . TRBV6-6 CASRRGNGELFF TGTGCCAGCAGGAGGGGTAACGGGGAGCTGTTTTTT
. TRBJ2-5 . TRBV7-9 CASSLEPDKTQYF TGTGCCAGCAGCTTAGAACCAGATAAGACCCAGTACTTC
. TRBJ2-1 TRBD1 TRBV27 CASSLFQQGNEQFF TGTGCCAGCAGTTTATTTCAACAGGGGAATGAGCAGTTCTTC
. TRBJ2-5 . TRBV7-9 CASSFSQAEETQYF TGTGCCAGCAGCTTTAGTCAAGCGGAAGAGACCCAGTACTTC
few TRBJ2-7 . TRBV7-9 CASSTGGASYEQYF TGTGCCAGCAGCACTGGGGGGGCCTCCTACGAGCAGTACTTC
. TRBJ1-1 . TRBV7-8 CASSLPEGNTEAFF TGTGCCAGCAGCTTGCCCGAGGGGAACACTGAAGCTTTCTTT
. TRBJ2-6 . TRBV18 CASSQNPRRTGANVLTF TGTGCCAGCTCACAGAATCCGCGGCGAACTGGGGCCAACGTCCTGACTTTC
. TRBJ1-4 . TRBV28 CASSPPTAPNEKLFF TGTGCCAGCAGCCCCCCGACAGCTCCTAATGAAAAACTGTTTTTT
. TRBJ1-3 TRBD1 TRBV14 CASSPPTGRGNTIYF TGTGCCAGCAGCCCGCCGACAGGGAGAGGAAACACCATATATTTT
. TRBJ2-3 . TRBV5-5 CASSAVDFTDTQYF TGTGCCAGCAGCGCCGTGGACTTCACAGATACGCAGTATTTT
. TRBJ2-7 . TRBV10-2 CASSPQGNPPYEQYF TGCGCCAGCAGTCCCCAGGGGAACCCTCCCTACGAGCAGTACTTC
. TRBJ2-5 TRBD2 TRBV4-1 CASSFRTSGSETQYF TGCGCCAGCAGTTTTCGGACTAGCGGGAGCGAGACCCAGTACTTC
. TRBJ1-1 . TRBV28 CASSLDLGLHTEAFF TGTGCCAGCAGTTTAGATCTAGGGTTACACACTGAAGCTTTCTTT
few TRBJ1-1 . TRBV5-1 CASSLDTEAFF TGCGCCAGCAGCTTGGACACTGAAGCTTTCTTT
once TRBJ1-2 TRBD1 TRBV6-6 CASSRDSINYGYTF TGTGCCAGCAGCCGGGACAGTATTAACTATGGCTACACCTTC
. TRBJ1-6 TRBD1 TRBV27 CASSLDRGNSPLHF TGTGCCAGCAGTTTGGACAGGGGGAATTCACCCCTCCACTTT
. TRBJ2-7 . TRBV28 CASHTGSTYEQYF TGTGCCAGCCACACGGGGTCTACATACGAGCAGTACTTC
. TRBJ2-3 . TRBV28 CASSLRSTDTQYF TGTGCCAGCAGTTTACGTAGCACAGATACGCAGTATTTT
. TRBJ2-2 . TRBV25-1 CASSLRGRGELFF TGTGCCAGCAGCCTCAGGGGTAGGGGGGAGCTGTTTTTT
once TRBJ2-2 . TRBV9 CASSEGTPLRTGELFF TGTGCCAGCAGCGAGGGGACACCTTTGAGGACCGGGGAGCTGTTTTTT
. TRBJ2-3 TRBD2 TRBV10-3 CAISEGGGLTDTQYF TGTGCCATCAGTGAGGGCGGGGGGTTGACAGATACGCAGTATTTT
. TRBJ1-2 . TRBV7-2 CASSPWGGVGGYTF TGTGCCAGCAGCCCCTGGGGGGGGGTGGGTGGCTACACCTTC
. TRBJ2-2 TRBD2 TRBV10-3 CATGGLAGVAGELFF TGTGCCACTGGGGGACTAGCGGGAGTGGCCGGGGAGCTGTTTTTT
. TRBJ2-7 . TRBV7-9 CASTSAPYEQYF TGTGCCAGCACCAGCGCTCCCTACGAGCAGTACTTC
. TRBJ2-1 . TRBV5-1 CASSLDWSNEQFF TGCGCCAGCAGCCTCGACTGGTCCAATGAGCAGTTCTTC
. TRBJ2-7 . TRBV6-5 CASSSSGVSEQYF TGTGCCAGCAGTTCCTCGGGGGTTAGCGAGCAGTACTTC
. TRBJ2-3 TRBD2 TRBV28 CASSVSSLAGGPDTQYF TGTGCCAGCAGTGTTTCCTCACTAGCGGGAGGTCCAGATACGCAGTATTTT
once TRBJ1-5 . TRBV7-2 CASSFGGGNSNQPQHF TGTGCCAGCAGCTTCGGGGGGGGGAATAGCAATCAGCCCCAGCATTTT
. TRBJ2-7 . TRBV19 CASSLGTADEQYF TGTGCCAGTAGTCTTGGGACCGCGGACGAGCAGTACTTC
. TRBJ2-2 . TRBV6-1 CASLGDTGELFF TGTGCCAGTCTGGGGGACACCGGGGAGCTGTTTTTT
. TRBJ2-7 . TRBV28 CASTLANRQGGGEQYF TGTGCCAGCACATTAGCCAACCGACAGGGAGGGGGCGAGCAGTACTTC
. TRBJ1-5 . TRBV27 CASRSLDQPQHF TGTGCCAGCAGGTCATTGGATCAGCCCCAGCATTTT
. TRBJ2-7 TRBD2 TRBV6-5 CASSYGLGGSLHEQYF TGTGCCAGCAGTTACGGCTTAGGCGGGAGCCTCCACGAGCAGTACTTC
. TRBJ2-7 TRBD2 TRBV19 CASSFLAGTYEQYF TGTGCCAGTAGTTTCCTAGCGGGAACCTACGAGCAGTACTTC
. TRBJ2-7 TRBD1 TRBV2 CASSPGTGASYEQYF TGTGCCAGCAGTCCTGGGACAGGGGCCTCCTACGAGCAGTACTTC
. TRBJ1-6 TRBD1 TRBV11-2 CASSLKGQGSNSPLHF TGTGCCAGCAGCTTAAAGGGACAGGGGTCTAATTCACCCCTCCACTTT
. TRBJ2-7 TRBD1 TRBV9 CASSVGGGQGYEQYF TGTGCCAGCAGCGTAGGAGGGGGACAGGGATACGAGCAGTACTTC
. TRBJ2-6 . TRBV5-1 CASSEELSGANVLTF TGCGCCAGCAGCGAGGAACTCTCTGGGGCCAACGTCCTGACTTTC